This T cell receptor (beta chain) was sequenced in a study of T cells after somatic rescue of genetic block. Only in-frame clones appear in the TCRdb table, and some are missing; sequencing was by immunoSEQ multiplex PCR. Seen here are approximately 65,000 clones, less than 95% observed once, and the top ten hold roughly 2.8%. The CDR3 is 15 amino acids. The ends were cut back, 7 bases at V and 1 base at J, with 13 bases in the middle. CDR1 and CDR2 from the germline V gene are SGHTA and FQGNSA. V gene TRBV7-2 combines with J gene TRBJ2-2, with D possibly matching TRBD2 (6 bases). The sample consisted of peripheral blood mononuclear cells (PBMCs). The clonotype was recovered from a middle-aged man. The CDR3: CASTEGGKNTGELFF. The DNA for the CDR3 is TGTGCCAGCACCGAAGGAGGGAAGAACACCGGGGAGCTGTTTTTT.